The rows below give T cell receptor beta chains drawn from one sample of a study of cytomegalovirus exposure and HLA in healthy donors. Measured with immunoSEQ multiplex PCR; TCRdb has only the in-frame clones, and not every one. Of 150,000 to 200,000 clones listed, roughly 72% are singletons. Sequencing used PBMCs. These receptors all come from a woman in her forties in good health and CMV-seronegative. Both conserved end residues are part of each CDR3. A D gene is named only where the DNA matches it firmly. For some rows the clone size is stated as once, few or many, or as a class when expanded; others skip it.

j_call cdr3_length clone_size v_call d_call cdr3_nt cdr3_aa
TRBJ2-7 12 NA TRBV18 TRBD1 TGTGCCAGCTCACAGGACAGGGGCGAGCAGTACTTC CASSQDRGEQYF
TRBJ2-1 15 NA TRBV10-3 NA TGTGCCATCCGTGCCGCGGGTCTCTCCTACAATGAGCAGTTCTTC CAIRAAGLSYNEQFF
TRBJ2-2 16 few TRBV19 NA TGTGCCAGTAGTCAGGGGCTAGGAGACTACACCGGGGAGCTGTTTTTT CASSQGLGDYTGELFF
TRBJ1-5 19 NA TRBV5-6 TRBD1 TGTGCCAGCAGCTTTAGTGGCTGGGGGCGGGACAGTTACAATCAGCCCCAGCATTTT CASSFSGWGRDSYNQPQHF
TRBJ2-1 15 once TRBV30 TRBD1 TGTGCCTGGGAACCGGGACAGGGAGCGTTTTATGAGCAGTTCTTC CAWEPGQGAFYEQFF
TRBJ2-1 17 NA TRBV5-6 NA TGTGCCAGCAGCTTGAAGGTAGCCTCTTACTCCTACAATGAGCAGTTCTTC CASSLKVASYSYNEQFF
TRBJ2-1 17 NA TRBV5-6 TRBD2 TGTGCCAGCAGCTCATGGGGGACTAGCGGACTCTACAATGAGCAGTTCTTC CASSSWGTSGLYNEQFF
TRBJ1-4 13 NA TRBV19 NA TGTGCCAGTAGTGGACAGCATAATGAAAAACTGTTTTTT CASSGQHNEKLFF
TRBJ2-1 15 NA TRBV5-1 NA TGCGCCAGCAGATATAGCGGCCCCATTTACAATGAGCAGTTCTTC CASRYSGPIYNEQFF
TRBJ1-2 14 once TRBV6-1 NA TGTGCCAGTATCAGTGTCGGGACTTCGTATGGCTACACCTTC CASISVGTSYGYTF
TRBJ1-1 15 few TRBV4-1 TRBD1 TGCGCCAGCAGCCAAGATCCAGCAGGGGGCCAAGGAGCTTTCTTT CASSQDPAGGQGAFF
TRBJ2-1 16 NA TRBV5-1 NA TGCGCCAGCAGCTATGACGCAGGAGGGGCGAACAATGAGCAGTTCTTC CASSYDAGGANNEQFF
TRBJ1-2 15 NA TRBV29-1 NA TGCAGCGTCGAAGCTCCAGGGTACACCAACTATGGCTACACCTTC CSVEAPGYTNYGYTF
TRBJ2-2 15 NA TRBV28 NA TGTGCCAGCAGTTTAAGTGAGGACAGCCCCGGGGAGCTGTTTTTT CASSLSEDSPGELFF
TRBJ1-3 15 NA TRBV6-1 NA TGTGCCAGCAGTGAGTTCGGGACAATGAAAAACACCATATATTTT CASSEFGTMKNTIYF
TRBJ1-5 16 once TRBV19 TRBD1 TGTGCCAGTAGTATGGGGACAGGACTTTCAAATCAGCCCCAGCATTTT CASSMGTGLSNQPQHF
TRBJ1-5 15 NA TRBV7-9 NA TGTGCCAGCAGCTTAGCGGGCCAGGGAGGGCAGCCCCAGCATTTT CASSLAGQGGQPQHF